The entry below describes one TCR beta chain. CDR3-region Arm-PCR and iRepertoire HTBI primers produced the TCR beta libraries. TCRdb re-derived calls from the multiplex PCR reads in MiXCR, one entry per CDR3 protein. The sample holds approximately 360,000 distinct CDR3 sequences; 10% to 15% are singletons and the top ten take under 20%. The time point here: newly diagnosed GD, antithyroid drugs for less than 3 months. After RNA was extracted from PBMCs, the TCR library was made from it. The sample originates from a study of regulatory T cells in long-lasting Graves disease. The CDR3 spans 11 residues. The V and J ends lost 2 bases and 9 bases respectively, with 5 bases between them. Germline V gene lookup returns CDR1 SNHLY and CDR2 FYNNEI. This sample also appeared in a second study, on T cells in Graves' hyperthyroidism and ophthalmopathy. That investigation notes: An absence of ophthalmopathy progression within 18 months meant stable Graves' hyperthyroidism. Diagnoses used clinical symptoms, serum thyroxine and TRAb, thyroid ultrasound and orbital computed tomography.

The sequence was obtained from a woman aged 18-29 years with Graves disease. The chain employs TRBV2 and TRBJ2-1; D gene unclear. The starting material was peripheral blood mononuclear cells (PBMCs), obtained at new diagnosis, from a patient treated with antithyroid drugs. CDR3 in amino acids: CASSEQVEQFF. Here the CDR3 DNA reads TGTGCCAGCAGTGAACAGGTTGAGCAGTTCTTC.